A selection of T cell receptor beta chains follows, all from one sample in a study of chemoradiotherapy in HPV16-positive cancers. Only in-frame clones appear in the TCRdb table, and some are missing; sequencing was by immunoSEQ multiplex PCR. In the table there are about 35,000 clones, about 90% of which are singletons. The material was blood, obtained from a patient who underwent chemoradiotherapy. The receptor set was obtained from a human donor with HPV-associated anogenital cancer. Each CDR3 is given with its conserved first and last residue. A D gene is named only where the DNA matches it firmly. For some rows the clone size is stated as once, few or many, or as a class when expanded; others skip it.

abundance: few; d_gene: .; v_gene: TRBV20-1; j_gene: TRBJ1-2; CDR3nt: TGCAGTGTCCCGAGGGAACTTGGCTACACCTTC; CDR3aa: CSVPRELGYTF
abundance: .; d_gene: TRBD1; v_gene: TRBV18; j_gene: TRBJ1-5; CDR3nt: TGTGCCAGCTCGGACATTCAGGGGGATGAGCAGCCCCAGCATTTT; CDR3aa: CASSDIQGDEQPQHF
abundance: .; d_gene: .; v_gene: TRBV27; j_gene: TRBJ1-6; CDR3nt: TGTGCCAGCAGCCGTATGAGCCGGGACTCAAAAAATTCACCCCTCCACTTT; CDR3aa: CASSRMSRDSKNSPLHF
abundance: .; d_gene: TRBD1; v_gene: TRBV18; j_gene: TRBJ2-7; CDR3nt: TGTGCCAGCTCAACCGGACAGGAGAACTACGAGCAGTACTTC; CDR3aa: CASSTGQENYEQYF
abundance: .; d_gene: .; v_gene: TRBV5-4; j_gene: TRBJ2-3; CDR3nt: TGTGCCAGCAGCTTACAGAGAGATACGCAGTATTTT; CDR3aa: CASSLQRDTQYF
abundance: .; d_gene: .; v_gene: TRBV7-3; j_gene: TRBJ2-2; CDR3nt: TGTGCCAGCAGCACCCAACCTACTAGCAACACCGGGGAGCTGTTTTTT; CDR3aa: CASSTQPTSNTGELFF
abundance: .; d_gene: .; v_gene: TRBV2; j_gene: TRBJ1-2; CDR3nt: TGTGCCAGCAGTGATTCAGGGCTGAAAAACTATGGCTACACCTTC; CDR3aa: CASSDSGLKNYGYTF
abundance: .; d_gene: .; v_gene: TRBV20-1; j_gene: TRBJ1-4; CDR3nt: TGCAGTGCGAAAAGGGGGGAAAAACTGTTTTTT; CDR3aa: CSAKRGEKLFF
abundance: .; d_gene: .; v_gene: TRBV27; j_gene: TRBJ2-7; CDR3nt: TGTGCCAGCAGTTTTCTCGCAGGGTCTCTCTACGAGCAGTACTTC; CDR3aa: CASSFLAGSLYEQYF
abundance: .; d_gene: .; v_gene: TRBV11-3; j_gene: TRBJ2-1; CDR3nt: TGTGCCAGCAGGATTAACAATGAGCAGTTCTTC; CDR3aa: CASRINNEQFF
abundance: .; d_gene: TRBD1; v_gene: TRBV19; j_gene: TRBJ1-2; CDR3nt: TGTGCCAGTAGTGACAGGGGGACTATCTACTATGGCTACACCTTC; CDR3aa: CASSDRGTIYYGYTF
abundance: once; d_gene: .; v_gene: TRBV19; j_gene: TRBJ1-2; CDR3nt: TGTGCCAGTAGTAAGCAGCGGGTCTATGGCTACACCTTC; CDR3aa: CASSKQRVYGYTF
abundance: .; d_gene: .; v_gene: TRBV15; j_gene: TRBJ2-7; CDR3nt: TGTGCCACCAGCCCCAGGGGCTATGAAGAGCAGTACTTC; CDR3aa: CATSPRGYEEQYF
abundance: .; d_gene: .; v_gene: TRBV19; j_gene: TRBJ2-5; CDR3nt: TGTGCCAGTAGTATAGTTGGGGGAAGTGAGACCCAGTACTTC; CDR3aa: CASSIVGGSETQYF
abundance: once; d_gene: .; v_gene: TRBV5-5; j_gene: TRBJ2-7; CDR3nt: TGTGCCAGCAGCTCTGGACCCTCCTACGAGCAGTACTTC; CDR3aa: CASSSGPSYEQYF
abundance: .; d_gene: .; v_gene: TRBV19; j_gene: TRBJ2-5; CDR3nt: TGTGCCAGCCGGAGGGCGGCCCATAACCAAGAGACCCAGTACTTC; CDR3aa: CASRRAAHNQETQYF
abundance: .; d_gene: .; v_gene: TRBV2; j_gene: TRBJ1-1; CDR3nt: TGTGCCAGCAGTGAAGCAGTTGGGGGGAACACTGAAGCTTTCTTT; CDR3aa: CASSEAVGGNTEAFF
abundance: .; d_gene: .; v_gene: TRBV5-6; j_gene: TRBJ2-7; CDR3nt: TGTGCCAGCAGCTTGGCGTCGAACGAGCAGTACTTC; CDR3aa: CASSLASNEQYF
abundance: .; d_gene: .; v_gene: TRBV4-3; j_gene: TRBJ1-4; CDR3nt: TGCGCCAGCAGCCAAGCCCCATCGGTGGGCAGCCGCACTAATGAAAAACTGTTTTTT; CDR3aa: CASSQAPSVGSRTNEKLFF
abundance: .; d_gene: .; v_gene: TRBV15; j_gene: TRBJ1-1; CDR3nt: TGTGCCACCAGCAGAGATCGTGAGGGGAGCACTGAAGCTTTCTTT; CDR3aa: CATSRDREGSTEAFF
abundance: .; d_gene: .; v_gene: TRBV7-8; j_gene: TRBJ2-7; CDR3nt: TGTGCCAGCAGCCCACGGGACGGCCCTTCCGAGCAGTACTTC; CDR3aa: CASSPRDGPSEQYF
abundance: .; d_gene: .; v_gene: TRBV6-5; j_gene: TRBJ1-6; CDR3nt: TGTGCCAGCAGTTACTCCAGGGACTATAATTCACCCCTCCACTTT; CDR3aa: CASSYSRDYNSPLHF
abundance: .; d_gene: TRBD2; v_gene: TRBV7-2; j_gene: TRBJ2-2; CDR3nt: TGTGCCAGCAGCTTAGGTTTTAGCGGGGGGGCGAACACCGGGGAGCTGTTTTTT; CDR3aa: CASSLGFSGGANTGELFF
abundance: .; d_gene: .; v_gene: TRBV6-1; j_gene: TRBJ2-2; CDR3nt: TGTGCCAGCAGTGACCAGTTGCACAGGGTCAACACCGGGGAGCTGTTTTTT; CDR3aa: CASSDQLHRVNTGELFF
abundance: .; d_gene: TRBD1; v_gene: TRBV2; j_gene: TRBJ1-1; CDR3nt: TGTGCCGGGCGGGACAGGGGGGGGAACACTGAAGCTTTCTTT; CDR3aa: CAGRDRGGNTEAFF
abundance: .; d_gene: .; v_gene: TRBV7-2; j_gene: TRBJ2-5; CDR3nt: TGTGCCAGCAGCTTAGATGTCGGGTTTCGAGAGACCCAGTACTTC; CDR3aa: CASSLDVGFRETQYF
abundance: .; d_gene: TRBD1; v_gene: TRBV27; j_gene: TRBJ1-6; CDR3nt: TGTGCCAGCAGTTTATGGGGACAGGTCAGCTATAATTCACCCCTCCACTTT; CDR3aa: CASSLWGQVSYNSPLHF
abundance: .; d_gene: TRBD1; v_gene: TRBV27; j_gene: TRBJ2-7; CDR3nt: TGTGCCAGCAGGGGGACAGGTTCTTACTCCATCCTACGAGGGCAGTACTTC; CDR3aa: CASRGTGSYSILRGQYF
abundance: .; d_gene: .; v_gene: TRBV5-1; j_gene: TRBJ2-4; CDR3nt: TGCGCCAGCAGCTTTAGGGTAGGCAACATTCAGTACTTC; CDR3aa: CASSFRVGNIQYF
abundance: once; d_gene: .; v_gene: TRBV4-1; j_gene: TRBJ1-1; CDR3nt: TGCGCCAGCAGCCAAGAAGTCTCAAGGAACACTGAAGCTTTCTTT; CDR3aa: CASSQEVSRNTEAFF
abundance: .; d_gene: TRBD1; v_gene: TRBV11-3; j_gene: TRBJ2-7; CDR3nt: TGTGCCAGCAGCTTAGGGGGGACAGAAAAGCAGTACTTC; CDR3aa: CASSLGGTEKQYF
abundance: .; d_gene: .; v_gene: TRBV6-6; j_gene: TRBJ2-4; CDR3nt: TGTGCCAGCAGCCGTCCACGAAACATTCAGTACTTC; CDR3aa: CASSRPRNIQYF
abundance: once; d_gene: TRBD2; v_gene: TRBV4-1; j_gene: TRBJ2-1; CDR3nt: TGCGCCAGCAGCCATAGCGGGGGAACTGAGCAGTTCTTC; CDR3aa: CASSHSGGTEQFF
abundance: .; d_gene: .; v_gene: TRBV19; j_gene: TRBJ2-5; CDR3nt: TGTGCCAGTAGTATAGAGAGGGTGGGTCCACAAGAGACCCAGTACTTC; CDR3aa: CASSIERVGPQETQYF
abundance: .; d_gene: .; v_gene: TRBV6-1; j_gene: TRBJ2-3; CDR3nt: TGTGCCAGCAGTGAAGGAGGGGCGGCAGATACGCAGTATTTT; CDR3aa: CASSEGGAADTQYF
abundance: .; d_gene: .; v_gene: TRBV7-2; j_gene: TRBJ1-2; CDR3nt: TGTGCCAGCAGCAGCTTCAGGGGTTCGGATGGCTACACCTTC; CDR3aa: CASSSFRGSDGYTF
abundance: .; d_gene: .; v_gene: TRBV5-1; j_gene: TRBJ2-5; CDR3nt: TGCGCCAGCAGCTTGGGCTCCGGGACGGCGGGGCGGGTGGAGACCCAGTACTTC; CDR3aa: CASSLGSGTAGRVETQYF
abundance: .; d_gene: TRBD2; v_gene: TRBV7-8; j_gene: TRBJ2-3; CDR3nt: TGTGCCAGCAGCCCTAGCCGGGGGGGCTTTACAGATACGCAGTATTTT; CDR3aa: CASSPSRGGFTDTQYF
abundance: .; d_gene: .; v_gene: TRBV9; j_gene: TRBJ1-1; CDR3nt: TGTGCCAGCAGCGTGGGACTTTCCACTGAAGCTTTCTTT; CDR3aa: CASSVGLSTEAFF
abundance: .; d_gene: .; v_gene: TRBV9; j_gene: TRBJ1-2; CDR3nt: TGTGCCAGCAGCGTCGTCACGGATGCCTATGGCTACACCTTC; CDR3aa: CASSVVTDAYGYTF
abundance: .; d_gene: TRBD1; v_gene: TRBV4-1; j_gene: TRBJ1-4; CDR3nt: TGCGCCAGCAGCCAGCGGGACAGGGCTTCGGAAAAACTGTTTTTT; CDR3aa: CASSQRDRASEKLFF
abundance: once; d_gene: .; v_gene: TRBV5-1; j_gene: TRBJ1-3; CDR3nt: TGCGCCAGCAGCTCCTCAGAAAACTCTGGAAACACCATATATTTT; CDR3aa: CASSSSENSGNTIYF